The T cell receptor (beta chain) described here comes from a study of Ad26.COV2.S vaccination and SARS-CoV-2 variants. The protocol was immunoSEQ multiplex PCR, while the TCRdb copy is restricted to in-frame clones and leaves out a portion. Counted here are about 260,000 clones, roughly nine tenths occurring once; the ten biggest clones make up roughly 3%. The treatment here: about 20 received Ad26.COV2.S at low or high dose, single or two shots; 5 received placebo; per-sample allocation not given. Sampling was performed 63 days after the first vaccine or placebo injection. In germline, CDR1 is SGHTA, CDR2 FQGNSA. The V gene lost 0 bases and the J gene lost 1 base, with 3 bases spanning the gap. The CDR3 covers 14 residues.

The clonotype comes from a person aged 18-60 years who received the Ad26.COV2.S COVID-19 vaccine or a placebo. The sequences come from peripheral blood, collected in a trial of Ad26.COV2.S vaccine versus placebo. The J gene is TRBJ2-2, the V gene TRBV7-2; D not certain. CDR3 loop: CASSLAGNTGELFF. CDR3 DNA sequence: TGTGCCAGCAGCTTAGCGGGGAACACCGGGGAGCTGTTTTTT.